This TCR beta chain was found in a study of CD8 T cells in ankylosing spondylitis. Remarks on this clonotype: Antigen: not known.

Germline V CDR1 and CDR2: SGHRS, YFSETQ. Germline trimming cut 4 bases from V and 2 bases from J; bases unmatched to any gene: 3. The CDR3 consists of 15 residues. The authors made TCR beta libraries by quantitative 5'-RACE with molecular barcodes. In TCRdb, the 5' RACE reads were re-called with MiXCR into one record per CDR3 protein. The data show 100,000 or so distinct CDR3 sequences, with roughly 8.8% seen just once and around 30% held by the top ten. Study conclusions and caveats: Disease-linked clones were reportedly significantly enriched in matched ankylosing spondylitis synovial fluid. Earlier work had already found some motif variants in reactive arthritis synovial fluid and blood. A TCR beta motif made of several highly homologous variants seemed typical of ankylosing spondylitis blood.

V usage is TRBV5-1 and J usage is TRBJ2-2, with TRBD1 matching over 9 bases. Sequenced input: blood, either unsorted or a sorted T cell fraction (not recorded which). The receptor's source is a male donor with ankylosing spondylitis. CDR3 nucleotides: TGCGCCAGCAGCGGGACAGGGCCTAACACCGGGGAGCTGTTTTTT. It yields the protein CASSGTGPNTGELFF.